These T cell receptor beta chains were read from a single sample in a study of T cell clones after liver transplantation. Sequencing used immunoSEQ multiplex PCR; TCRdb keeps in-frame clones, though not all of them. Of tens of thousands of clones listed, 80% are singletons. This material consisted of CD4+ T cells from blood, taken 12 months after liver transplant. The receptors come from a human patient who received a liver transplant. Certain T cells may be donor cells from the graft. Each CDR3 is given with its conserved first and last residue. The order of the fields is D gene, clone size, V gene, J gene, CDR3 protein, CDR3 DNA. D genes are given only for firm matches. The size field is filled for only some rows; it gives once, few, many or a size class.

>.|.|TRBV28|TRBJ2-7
CASSLIPANEQYF
TGTGCCAGCAGTTTAATCCCCGCCAACGAGCAGTACTTC
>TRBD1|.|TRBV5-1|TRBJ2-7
CASSLQGARTFYEQYF
TGCGCCAGCAGCTTACAGGGGGCACGCACATTCTACGAGCAGTACTTC
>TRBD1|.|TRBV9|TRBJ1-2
CASSDFRGYGYTF
TGTGCCAGCAGCGACTTCAGGGGGTACGGCTACACCTTC
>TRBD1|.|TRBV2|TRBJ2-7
CASRQGAGVEQYF
TGTGCCAGCAGACAGGGGGCGGGGGTCGAGCAGTACTTC
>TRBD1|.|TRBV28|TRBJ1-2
CASSPGTGERNGYTF
TGTGCCAGCAGTCCAGGGACAGGGGAGAGAAATGGCTACACCTTC
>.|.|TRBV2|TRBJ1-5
CASSAWFSNQPQHF
TGTGCCAGCAGTGCGTGGTTTAGCAATCAGCCCCAGCATTTT
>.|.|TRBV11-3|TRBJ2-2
CASSLTASANTGELFF
TGTGCCAGCAGCTTAACTGCTAGCGCGAACACCGGGGAGCTGTTTTTT
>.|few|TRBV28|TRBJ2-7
CASTPSGADYEQYF
TGTGCCAGCACCCCTTCCGGGGCCGACTACGAGCAGTACTTC
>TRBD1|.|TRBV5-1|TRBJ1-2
CASAPGQVGANYGYTF
TGCGCCAGCGCACCAGGACAGGTTGGCGCTAACTATGGCTACACCTTC
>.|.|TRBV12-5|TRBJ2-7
CASSAGHTYEQYF
TGTGCTAGTTCGGCTGGTCACACCTACGAGCAGTACTTC
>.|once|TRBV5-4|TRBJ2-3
CASSLAGADTQYF
TGTGCCAGCAGCTTGGCAGGCGCAGATACGCAGTATTTT
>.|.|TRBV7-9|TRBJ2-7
CASSAPSLSNYEQYF
TGTGCCAGCAGCGCCCCTAGTCTCTCTAACTACGAGCAGTACTTC
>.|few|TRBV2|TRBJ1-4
CASKGRRNEKLFF
TGTGCCAGCAAGGGCAGGAGGAATGAAAAACTGTTTTTT
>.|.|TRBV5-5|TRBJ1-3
CASSSGSSGNTIYF
TGTGCCAGCAGCTCGGGCAGCTCTGGAAACACCATATATTTT
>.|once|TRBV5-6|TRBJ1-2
CASSLYGGSGGYTF
TGTGCCAGCAGCTTGTACGGAGGGAGCGGAGGCTACACCTTC
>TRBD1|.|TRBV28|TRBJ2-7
CASRTGIYEQYF
TGTGCCAGTCGGACAGGGATTTACGAGCAGTACTTC
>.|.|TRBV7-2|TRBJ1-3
CASSDDSPGNTIYF
TGTGCCAGCAGCGACGACTCCCCTGGAAACACCATATATTTT
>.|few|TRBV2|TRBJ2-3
CASSGSPSTDTQYF
TGTGCCAGCAGTGGGTCCCCTAGCACAGATACGCAGTATTTT
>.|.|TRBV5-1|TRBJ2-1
CASSLGAGFSYNEQFF
TGCGCCAGCAGCTTGGGTGCTGGATTCTCCTACAATGAGCAGTTCTTC
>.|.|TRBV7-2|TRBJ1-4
CASSFINEKLFF
TGTGCCAGCAGCTTCATCAATGAAAAACTGTTTTTT
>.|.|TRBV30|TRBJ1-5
CAWSRGGSNQPQHF
TGTGCCTGGAGCCGGGGGGGGAGCAATCAGCCCCAGCATTTT
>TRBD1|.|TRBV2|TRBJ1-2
CASSPPLGTAAQFNYGYTF
TGTGCCAGCAGTCCACCCCTGGGGACAGCCGCTCAGTTTAACTATGGCTACACCTTC
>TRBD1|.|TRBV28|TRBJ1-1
CAISGQFKTEAFF
TGTGCCATCTCGGGACAGTTTAAGACTGAAGCTTTCTTT
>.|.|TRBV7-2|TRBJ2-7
CASSLDGKIYEQYF
TGTGCCAGCAGCTTAGATGGGAAAATCTACGAGCAGTACTTC
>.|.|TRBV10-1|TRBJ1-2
CASSDQDIYGYTF
TGCGCCAGCAGTGATCAGGACATCTATGGCTACACCTTC
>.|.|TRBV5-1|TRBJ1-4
CASSAGGTIEKLFF
TGCGCCAGCTCGGCGGGGGGCACAATTGAAAAACTGTTTTTT
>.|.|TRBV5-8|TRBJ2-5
CASSFYQETQYF
TGTGCCAGCAGCTTTTACCAAGAGACCCAGTACTTC
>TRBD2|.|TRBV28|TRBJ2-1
CASSAMTSGSYNEQFF
TGTGCCAGCAGCGCTATGACTAGCGGCTCCTACAATGAGCAGTTCTTC
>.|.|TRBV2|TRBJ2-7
CASSPGQIYEQYF
TGTGCCAGCAGCCCCGGACAGATCTACGAGCAGTACTTC
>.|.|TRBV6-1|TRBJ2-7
CASSLFLPHEQYF
TGTGCCAGCTCCCTCTTCCTACCCCACGAGCAGTACTTC
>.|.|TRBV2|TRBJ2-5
CASSGFQETQYF
TGTGCCAGCAGTGGGTTTCAAGAGACCCAGTACTTC